This TCR beta chain came from a study of blood T cell repertoires in COVID-19. Background on the study: From T cells, B-cell-depleted T cells, or PBMCs came the material, which was cDNA or gDNA.

The germline V gene has CDR1 MNHEY and CDR2 SMNVEV (reference sequence). The V gene lost 6 bases and the J gene lost 8 bases, with 16 bases spanning the gap. There are 13 residues in the CDR3. Libraries were prepared by immunoSEQ multiplex PCR; TCRdb keeps only in-frame clonotypes and omits some of them. This table has approximately 50,000 clones, 89% appearing once. The TCR was taken from a woman over 75 with acute or convalescent COVID-19. Sequencing used peripheral blood. V and J are TRBV27 and TRBJ1-2; tentatively, D is TRBD1 (6 bases). The CDR3 here is CASSPQGFGGYTF. DNA of the CDR3: TGTGCCAGCAGCCCACAGGGTTTTGGGGGCTACACCTTC.